This T cell receptor beta chain originates from a study of siplizumab effects on memory and regulatory T cells. Points from the study as a whole: Controls showed an average of 26.9% Treg-derived mappable alloreactive CD4+ clones, while siplizumab showed about 75%. Memory cells seemed less diverse than naive T cells, which also seemed major contributors to the alloresponse. A small minority of alloreactive clones were mapped to unstimulated subsets.

For every sample, about 10^5 TCR templates were assayed. Data came from immunoSEQ multiplex PCR; TCRdb stores just in-frame clones and leaves some out. The repertoire holds approximately 48,000 clones, with over 85% as singletons. Germline V CDR1 and CDR2: MDHEN, SYDVKM. The CDR3 extends over 18 amino acids. Trimming took 3 bases from V and 0 from J; bases not matched to a gene: 14. With respect to this clone: What it binds is unknown.

V is TRBV28 and J is TRBJ2-7, with 7 bases fitting TRBD2. The sequence was obtained from a human donor in good health. The material sequenced was CD8+ T cells sorted from blood. The CDR3 coding sequence is TGTGCCAGCAGTTTTCGAGTCGGCGACGGCGGGAGCTCCTACGAGCAGTACTTC. Translation gives CASSFRVGDGGSSYEQYF.